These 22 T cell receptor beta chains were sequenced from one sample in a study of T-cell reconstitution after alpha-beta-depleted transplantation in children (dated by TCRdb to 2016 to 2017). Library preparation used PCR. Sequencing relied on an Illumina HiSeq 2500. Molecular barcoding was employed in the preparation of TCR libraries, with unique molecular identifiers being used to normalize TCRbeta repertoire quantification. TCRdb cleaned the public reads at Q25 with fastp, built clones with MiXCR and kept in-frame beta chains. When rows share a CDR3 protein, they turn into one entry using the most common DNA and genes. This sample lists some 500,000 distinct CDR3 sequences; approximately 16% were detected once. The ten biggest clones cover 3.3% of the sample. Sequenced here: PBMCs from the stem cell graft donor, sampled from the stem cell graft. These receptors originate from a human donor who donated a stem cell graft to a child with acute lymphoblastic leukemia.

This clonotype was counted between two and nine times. The CDR3: CSAVGASGSRSTDTQYF. DNA of the CDR3: TGCAGTGCTGTCGGGGCTAGCGGGAGTAGGAGCACAGATACGCAGTATTTT. The V gene is TRBV20-1, the J gene TRBJ2-3, with 10 bases matching TRBD2. There are 17 residues in the CDR3. CDR1 and CDR2 (germline): DFQATT, SNEGSKA (reference sequence). Trimming took 5 bases from V and 0 from J; bases not matched to a gene: 11.

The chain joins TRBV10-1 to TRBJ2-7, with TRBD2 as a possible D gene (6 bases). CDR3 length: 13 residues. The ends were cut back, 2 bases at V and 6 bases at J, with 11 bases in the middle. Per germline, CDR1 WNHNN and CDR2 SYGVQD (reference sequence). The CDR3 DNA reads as TGCGCCAGCAGTGAGCAGGGAGGCCCCGAGCAGTACTTC. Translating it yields CASSEQGGPEQYF.

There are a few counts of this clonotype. The CDR3 is CSVEPLDSLYGYTF. The CDR3 bases are TGCAGCGTTGAACCCCTAGACAGCCTCTATGGCTACACCTTC. This chain joins TRBV29-1 and TRBJ1-2, with D possibly being TRBD1 (5 bases). The V end was cut by 2 bases, the J end by 4 bases, with 14 bases between. CDR1 is SQVTM, CDR2 ANQGSEA, per germline. The CDR3 is made up of 14 amino acids.

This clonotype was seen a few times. CDR3 sequence reads: CASSSSVLTDTQYF. Written as DNA, the CDR3 is TGTGCCAGCAGCTCGAGCGTTCTCACAGATACGCAGTATTTT. The chain couples TRBV6-1 to TRBJ2-3; the D is unclear. V lost 6 bases, J lost 2 bases, and 12 bases lay in between. The CDR3 spans 14 residues. Per germline, CDR1 MNHNS and CDR2 SASEGT.

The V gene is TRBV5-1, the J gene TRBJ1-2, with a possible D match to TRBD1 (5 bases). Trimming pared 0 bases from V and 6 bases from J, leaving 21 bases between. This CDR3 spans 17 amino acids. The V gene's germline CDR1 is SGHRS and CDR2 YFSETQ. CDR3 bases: TGCGCCAGCAGCTTGGCGCCCCCGGGGCCTCTGGGGGATGGCTACACCTTC. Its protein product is CASSLAPPGPLGDGYTF.

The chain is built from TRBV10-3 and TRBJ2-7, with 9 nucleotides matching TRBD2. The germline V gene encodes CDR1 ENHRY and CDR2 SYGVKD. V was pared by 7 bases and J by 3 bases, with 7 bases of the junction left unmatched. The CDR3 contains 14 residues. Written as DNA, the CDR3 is TGTGCCATCAACGGGGCGGGAGGGAACTACGAGCAGTACTTC. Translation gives CAINGAGGNYEQYF.

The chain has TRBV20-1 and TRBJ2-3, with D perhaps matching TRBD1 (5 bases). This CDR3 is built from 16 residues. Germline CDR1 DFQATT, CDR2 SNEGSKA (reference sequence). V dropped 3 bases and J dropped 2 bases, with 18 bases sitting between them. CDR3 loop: CSASLADKPVTDTQYF. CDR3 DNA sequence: TGCAGTGCTAGTCTGGCGGACAAGCCAGTCACAGATACGCAGTATTTT.

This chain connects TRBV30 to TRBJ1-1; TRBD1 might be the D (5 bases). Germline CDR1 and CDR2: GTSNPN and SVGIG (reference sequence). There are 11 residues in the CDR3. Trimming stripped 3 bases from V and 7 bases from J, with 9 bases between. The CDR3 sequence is CAWSLDSEAFF. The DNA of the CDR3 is TGTGCCTGGAGCCTAGACAGTGAAGCTTTCTTT.

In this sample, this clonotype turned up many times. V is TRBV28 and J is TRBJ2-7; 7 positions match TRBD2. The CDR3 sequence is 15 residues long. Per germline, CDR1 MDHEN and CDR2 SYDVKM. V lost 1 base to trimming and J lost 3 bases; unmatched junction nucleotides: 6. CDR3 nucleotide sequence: TGTGCCAGCAGTTTATTACGGACTAGAAGCTACGAGCAGTACTTC. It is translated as CASSLLRTRSYEQYF. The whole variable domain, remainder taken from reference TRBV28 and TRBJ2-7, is DVKVTQSSRYLVKRTGEKVFLECVQDMDHENMFWYRQDPGLGLRLIYFSYDVKMKEKGDIPEGYSVSREKKERFSLILESASTNQTSMYLCASSLLRTRSYEQYFGPGTRLTVT.

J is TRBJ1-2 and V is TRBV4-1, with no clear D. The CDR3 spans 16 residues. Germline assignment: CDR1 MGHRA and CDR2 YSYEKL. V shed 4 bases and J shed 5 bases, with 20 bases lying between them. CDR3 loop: CASSRPLGPPPYGYTF. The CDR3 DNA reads TGCGCCAGCAGCCGGCCCCTCGGGCCTCCTCCTTATGGCTACACCTTC.

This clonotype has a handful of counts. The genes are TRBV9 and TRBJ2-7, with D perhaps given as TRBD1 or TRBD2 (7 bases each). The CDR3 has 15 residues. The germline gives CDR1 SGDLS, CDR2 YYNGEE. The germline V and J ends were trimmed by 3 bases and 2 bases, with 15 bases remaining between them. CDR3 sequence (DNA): TGTGCCAGCAGCGGCCGGGACAGCGGGGCCTACGAGCAGTACTTC. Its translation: CASSGRDSGAYEQYF.

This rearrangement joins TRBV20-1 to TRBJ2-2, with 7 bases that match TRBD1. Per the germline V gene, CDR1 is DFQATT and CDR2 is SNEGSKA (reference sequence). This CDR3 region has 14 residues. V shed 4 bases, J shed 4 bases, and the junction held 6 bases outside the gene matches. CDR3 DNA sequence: TGCAGTGCTACCCTGACAGGGATCACCGGGGAGCTGTTTTTT. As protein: CSATLTGITGELFF.

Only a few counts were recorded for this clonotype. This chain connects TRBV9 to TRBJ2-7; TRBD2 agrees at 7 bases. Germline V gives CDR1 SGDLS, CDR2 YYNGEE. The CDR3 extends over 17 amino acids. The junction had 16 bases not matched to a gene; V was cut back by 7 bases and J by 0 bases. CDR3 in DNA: TGTGCCAGCCCCGCCCCAGGCCGGGGGGAGGGCTCCTACGAGCAGTACTTC. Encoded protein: CASPAPGRGEGSYEQYF.

The chain's CDR3 is CSAPTDSNQPQHF. In DNA form, the CDR3 reads TGCAGTGCACCGACGGATAGCAATCAGCCCCAGCATTTT. V gene TRBV20-1 combines with J gene TRBJ1-5; D gene ambiguous. The V end lost 6 bases, the J end lost 0 bases, and 9 bases lay between the germline ends. CDR3 length: 13 residues. From germline, CDR1 is DFQATT and CDR2 SNEGSKA (reference sequence).

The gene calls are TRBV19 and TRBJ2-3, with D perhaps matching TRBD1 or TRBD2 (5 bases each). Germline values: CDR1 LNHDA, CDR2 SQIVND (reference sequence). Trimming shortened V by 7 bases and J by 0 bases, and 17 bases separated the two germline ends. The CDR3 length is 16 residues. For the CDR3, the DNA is TGTGCCAGTAATGGGGGAAGTATCCTCAGCACAGATACGCAGTATTTT. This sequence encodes CASNGGSILSTDTQYF.

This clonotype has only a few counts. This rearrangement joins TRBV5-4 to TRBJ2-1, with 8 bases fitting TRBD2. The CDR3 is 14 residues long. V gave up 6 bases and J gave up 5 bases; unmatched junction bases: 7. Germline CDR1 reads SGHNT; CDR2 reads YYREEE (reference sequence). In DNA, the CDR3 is TGTGCCAGCACCCGACTAGCGTTAGACAATGAGCAGTTCTTC. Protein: CASTRLALDNEQFF.

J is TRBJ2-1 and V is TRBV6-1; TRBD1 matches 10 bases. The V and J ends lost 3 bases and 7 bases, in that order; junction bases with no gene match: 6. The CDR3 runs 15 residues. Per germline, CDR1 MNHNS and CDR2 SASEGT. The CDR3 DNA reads TGTGCCAGCAGTGAGACAGGGGGCTATAAAAATGAGCAGTTCTTC. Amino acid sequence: CASSETGGYKNEQFF.

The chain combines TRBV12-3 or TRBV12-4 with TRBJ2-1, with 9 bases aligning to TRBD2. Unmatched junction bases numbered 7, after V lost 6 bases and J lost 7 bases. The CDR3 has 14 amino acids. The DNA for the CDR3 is TGTGCCAGCAGAATTAGCGGGAGCCCAAATGAGCAGTTCTTC. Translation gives CASRISGSPNEQFF.

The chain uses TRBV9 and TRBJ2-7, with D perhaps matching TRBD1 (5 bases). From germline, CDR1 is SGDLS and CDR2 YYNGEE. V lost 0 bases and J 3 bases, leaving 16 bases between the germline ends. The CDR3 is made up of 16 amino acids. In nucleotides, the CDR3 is TGTGCCAGCAGCGTAGCTCCGCAGGGCGCAGACTACGAGCAGTACTTC. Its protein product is CASSVAPQGADYEQYF.

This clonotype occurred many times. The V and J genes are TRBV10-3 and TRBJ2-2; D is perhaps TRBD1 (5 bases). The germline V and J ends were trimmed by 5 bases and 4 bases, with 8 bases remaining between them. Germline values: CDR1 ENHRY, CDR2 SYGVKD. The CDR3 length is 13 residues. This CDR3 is CAISPGSTGELFF. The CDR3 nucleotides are TGTGCCATCAGTCCAGGGTCCACCGGGGAGCTGTTTTTT.

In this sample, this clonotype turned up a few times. CDR3 DNA sequence: TGTGCCAGCAGTGAAGCCGCAGGGGCAGATACGCAGTATTTT. It codes for CASSEAAGADTQYF. This rearrangement joins TRBV6-1 to TRBJ2-3; TRBD1 is a possible D gene (6 bases). Looked up from germline, CDR1 is MNHNS and CDR2 is SASEGT. This CDR3 comprises 14 residues. Trimming cost V 0 bases and J 4 bases, with 8 bases left between them.

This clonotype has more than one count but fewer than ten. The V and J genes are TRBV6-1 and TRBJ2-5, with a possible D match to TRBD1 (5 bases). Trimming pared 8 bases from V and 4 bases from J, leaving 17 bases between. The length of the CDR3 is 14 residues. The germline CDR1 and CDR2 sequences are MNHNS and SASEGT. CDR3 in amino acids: CASVRAGQGETQYF. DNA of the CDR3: TGTGCCAGCGTCAGGGCCGGACAAGGAGAGACCCAGTACTTC.